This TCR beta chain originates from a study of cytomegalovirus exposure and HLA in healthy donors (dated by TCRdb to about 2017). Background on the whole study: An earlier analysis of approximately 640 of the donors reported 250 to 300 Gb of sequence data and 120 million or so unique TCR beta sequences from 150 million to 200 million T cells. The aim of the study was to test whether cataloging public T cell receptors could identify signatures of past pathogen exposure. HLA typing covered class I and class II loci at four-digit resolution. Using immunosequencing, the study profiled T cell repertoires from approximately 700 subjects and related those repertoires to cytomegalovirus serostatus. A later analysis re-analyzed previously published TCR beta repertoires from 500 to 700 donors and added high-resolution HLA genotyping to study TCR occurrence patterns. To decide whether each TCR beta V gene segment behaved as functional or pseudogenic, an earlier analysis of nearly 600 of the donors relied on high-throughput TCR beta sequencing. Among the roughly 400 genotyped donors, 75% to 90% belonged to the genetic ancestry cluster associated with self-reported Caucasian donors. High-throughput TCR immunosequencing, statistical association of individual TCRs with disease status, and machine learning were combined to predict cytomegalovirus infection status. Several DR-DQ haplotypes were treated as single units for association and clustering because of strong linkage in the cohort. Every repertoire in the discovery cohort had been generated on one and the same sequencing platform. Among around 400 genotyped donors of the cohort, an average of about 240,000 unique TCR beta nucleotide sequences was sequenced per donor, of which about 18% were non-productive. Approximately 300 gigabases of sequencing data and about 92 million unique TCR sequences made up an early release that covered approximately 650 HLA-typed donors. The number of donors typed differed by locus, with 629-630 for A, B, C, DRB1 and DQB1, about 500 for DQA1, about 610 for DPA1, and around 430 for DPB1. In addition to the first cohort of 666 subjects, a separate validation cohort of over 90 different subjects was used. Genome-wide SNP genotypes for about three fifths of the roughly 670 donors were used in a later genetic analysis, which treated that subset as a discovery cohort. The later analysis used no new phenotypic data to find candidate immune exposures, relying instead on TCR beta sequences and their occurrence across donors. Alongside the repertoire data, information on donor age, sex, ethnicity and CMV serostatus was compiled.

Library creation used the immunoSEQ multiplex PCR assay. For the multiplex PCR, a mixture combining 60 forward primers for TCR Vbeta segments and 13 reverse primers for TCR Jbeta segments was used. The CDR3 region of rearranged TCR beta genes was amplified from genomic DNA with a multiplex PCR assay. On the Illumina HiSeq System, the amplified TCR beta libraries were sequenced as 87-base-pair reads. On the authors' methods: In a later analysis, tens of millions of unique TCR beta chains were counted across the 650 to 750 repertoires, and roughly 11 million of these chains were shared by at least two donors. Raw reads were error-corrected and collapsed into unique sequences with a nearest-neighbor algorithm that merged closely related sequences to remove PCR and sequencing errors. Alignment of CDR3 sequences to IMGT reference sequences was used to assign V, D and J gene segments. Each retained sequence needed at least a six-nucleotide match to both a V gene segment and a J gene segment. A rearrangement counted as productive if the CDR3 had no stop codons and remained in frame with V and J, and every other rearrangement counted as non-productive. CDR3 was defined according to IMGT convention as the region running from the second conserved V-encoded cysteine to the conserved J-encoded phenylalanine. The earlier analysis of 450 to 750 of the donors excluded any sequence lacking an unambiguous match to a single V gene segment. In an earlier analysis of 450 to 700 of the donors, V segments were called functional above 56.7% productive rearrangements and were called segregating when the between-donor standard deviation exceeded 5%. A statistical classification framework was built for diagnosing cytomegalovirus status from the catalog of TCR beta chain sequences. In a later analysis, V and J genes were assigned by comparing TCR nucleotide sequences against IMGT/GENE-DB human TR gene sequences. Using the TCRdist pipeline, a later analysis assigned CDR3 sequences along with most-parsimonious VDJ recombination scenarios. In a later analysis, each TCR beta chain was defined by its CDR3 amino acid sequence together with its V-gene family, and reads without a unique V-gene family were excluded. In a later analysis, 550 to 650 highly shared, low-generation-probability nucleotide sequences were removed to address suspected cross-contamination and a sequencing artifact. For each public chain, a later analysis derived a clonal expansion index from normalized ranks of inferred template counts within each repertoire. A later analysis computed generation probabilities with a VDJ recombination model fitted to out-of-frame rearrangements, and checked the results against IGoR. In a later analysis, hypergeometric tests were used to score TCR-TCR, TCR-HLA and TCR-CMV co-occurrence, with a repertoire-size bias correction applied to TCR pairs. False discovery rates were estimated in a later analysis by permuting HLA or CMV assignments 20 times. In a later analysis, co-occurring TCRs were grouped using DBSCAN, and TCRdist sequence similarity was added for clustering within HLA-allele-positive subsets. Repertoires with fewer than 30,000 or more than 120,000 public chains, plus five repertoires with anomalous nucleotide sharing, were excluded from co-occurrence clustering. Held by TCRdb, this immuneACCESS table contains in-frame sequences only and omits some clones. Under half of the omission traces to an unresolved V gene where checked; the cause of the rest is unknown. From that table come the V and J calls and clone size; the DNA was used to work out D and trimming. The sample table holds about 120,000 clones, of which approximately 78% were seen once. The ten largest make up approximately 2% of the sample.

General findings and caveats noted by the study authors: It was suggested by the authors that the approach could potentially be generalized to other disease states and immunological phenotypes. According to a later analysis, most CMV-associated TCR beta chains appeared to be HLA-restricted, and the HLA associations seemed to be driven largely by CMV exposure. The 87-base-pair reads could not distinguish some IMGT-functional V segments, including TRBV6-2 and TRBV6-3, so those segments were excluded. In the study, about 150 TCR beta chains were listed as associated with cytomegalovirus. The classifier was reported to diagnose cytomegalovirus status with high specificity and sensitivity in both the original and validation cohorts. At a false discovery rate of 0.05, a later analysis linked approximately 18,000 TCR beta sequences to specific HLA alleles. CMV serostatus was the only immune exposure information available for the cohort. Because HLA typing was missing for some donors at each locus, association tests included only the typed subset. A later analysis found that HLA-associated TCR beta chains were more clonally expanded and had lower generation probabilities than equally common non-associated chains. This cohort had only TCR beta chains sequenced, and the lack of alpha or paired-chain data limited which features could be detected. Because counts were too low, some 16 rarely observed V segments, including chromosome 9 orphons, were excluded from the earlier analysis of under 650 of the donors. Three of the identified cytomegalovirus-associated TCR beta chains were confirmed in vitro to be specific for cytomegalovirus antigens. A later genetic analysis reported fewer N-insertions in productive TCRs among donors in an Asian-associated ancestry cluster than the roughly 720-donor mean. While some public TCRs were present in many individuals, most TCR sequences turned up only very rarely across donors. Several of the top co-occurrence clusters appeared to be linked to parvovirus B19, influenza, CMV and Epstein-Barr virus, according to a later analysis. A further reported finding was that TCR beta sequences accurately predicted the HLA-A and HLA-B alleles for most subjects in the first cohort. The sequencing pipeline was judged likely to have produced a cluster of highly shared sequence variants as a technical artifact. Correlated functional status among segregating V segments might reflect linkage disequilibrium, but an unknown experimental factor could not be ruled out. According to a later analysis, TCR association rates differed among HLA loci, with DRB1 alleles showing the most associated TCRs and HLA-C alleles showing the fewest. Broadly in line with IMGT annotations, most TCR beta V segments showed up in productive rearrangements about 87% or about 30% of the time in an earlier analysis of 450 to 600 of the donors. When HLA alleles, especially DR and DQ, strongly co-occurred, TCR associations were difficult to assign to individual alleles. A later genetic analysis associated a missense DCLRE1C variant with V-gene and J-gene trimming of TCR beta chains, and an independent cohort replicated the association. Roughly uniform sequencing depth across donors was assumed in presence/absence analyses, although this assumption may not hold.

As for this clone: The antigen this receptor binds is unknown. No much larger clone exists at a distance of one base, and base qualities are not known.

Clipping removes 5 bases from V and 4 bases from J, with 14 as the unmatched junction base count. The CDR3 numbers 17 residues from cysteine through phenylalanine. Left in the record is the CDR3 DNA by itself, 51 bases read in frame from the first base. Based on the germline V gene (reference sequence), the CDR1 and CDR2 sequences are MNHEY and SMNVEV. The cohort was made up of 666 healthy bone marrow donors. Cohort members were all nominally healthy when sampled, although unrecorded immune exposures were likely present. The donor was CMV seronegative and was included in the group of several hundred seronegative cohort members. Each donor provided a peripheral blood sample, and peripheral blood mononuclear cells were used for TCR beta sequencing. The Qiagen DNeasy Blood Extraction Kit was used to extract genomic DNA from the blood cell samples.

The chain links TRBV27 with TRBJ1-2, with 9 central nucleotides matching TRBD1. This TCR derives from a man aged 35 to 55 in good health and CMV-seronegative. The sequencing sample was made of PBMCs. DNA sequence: TGTGCCAGCAGTACCCCAACCGGGACAGGGATATTCTATGGCTACACCTTC. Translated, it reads CASSTPTGTGIFYGYTF.